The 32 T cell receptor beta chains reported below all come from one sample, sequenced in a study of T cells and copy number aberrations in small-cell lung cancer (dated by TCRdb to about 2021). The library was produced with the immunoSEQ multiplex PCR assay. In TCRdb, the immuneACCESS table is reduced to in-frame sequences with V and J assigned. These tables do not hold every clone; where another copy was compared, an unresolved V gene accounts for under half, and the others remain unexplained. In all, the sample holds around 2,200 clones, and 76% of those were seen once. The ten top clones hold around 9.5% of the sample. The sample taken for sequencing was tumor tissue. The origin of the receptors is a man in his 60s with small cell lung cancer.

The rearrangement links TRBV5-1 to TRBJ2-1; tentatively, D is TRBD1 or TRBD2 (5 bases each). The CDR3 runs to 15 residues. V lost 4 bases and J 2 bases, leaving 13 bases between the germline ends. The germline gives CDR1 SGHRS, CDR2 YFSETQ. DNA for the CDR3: TGCGCCAGCAGCCCCCAGGGACCGACCTACAATGAGCAGTTCTTC. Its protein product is CASSPQGPTYNEQFF.

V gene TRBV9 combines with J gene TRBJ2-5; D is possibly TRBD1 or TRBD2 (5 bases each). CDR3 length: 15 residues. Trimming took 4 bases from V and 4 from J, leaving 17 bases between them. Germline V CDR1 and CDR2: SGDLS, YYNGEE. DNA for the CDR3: TGTGCCAGCAGCCTAGAGGGGTCGGTGGGAGAGACCCAGTACTTC. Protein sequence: CASSLEGSVGETQYF.

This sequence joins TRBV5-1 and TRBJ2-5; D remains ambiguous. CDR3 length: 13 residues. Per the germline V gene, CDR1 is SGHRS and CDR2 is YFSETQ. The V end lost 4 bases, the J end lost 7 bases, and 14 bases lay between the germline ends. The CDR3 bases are TGCGCCAGCAGCAACGGCGGAGTGGGGACCCAGTACTTC. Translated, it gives CASSNGGVGTQYF. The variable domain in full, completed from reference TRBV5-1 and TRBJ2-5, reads KAGVTQTPRYLIKTRGQQVTLSCSPISGHRSVSWYQQTPGQGLQFLFEYFSETQRNKGNFPGRFSGRQFSNSRSEMNVSTLELGDSALYLCASSNGGVGTQYFGPGTRLLVL.

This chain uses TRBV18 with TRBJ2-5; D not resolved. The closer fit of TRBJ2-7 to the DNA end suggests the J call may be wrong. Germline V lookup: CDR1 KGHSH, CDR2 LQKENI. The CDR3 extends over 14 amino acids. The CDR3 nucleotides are TGTGCCAGCTCACCGAGACCTTCCCACTACGAGCAGTACTTC. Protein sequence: CASSPRPSHYEQYF.

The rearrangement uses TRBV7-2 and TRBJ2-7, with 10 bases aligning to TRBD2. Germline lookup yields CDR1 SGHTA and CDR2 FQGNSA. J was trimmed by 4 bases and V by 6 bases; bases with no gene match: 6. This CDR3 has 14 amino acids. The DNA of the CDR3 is TGTGCCAGCAGGTATAGCGGGGGGTCATACGAGCAGTACTTC. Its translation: CASRYSGGSYEQYF.

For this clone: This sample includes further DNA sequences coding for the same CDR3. For the CDR3, the DNA is TGTGCCAGCAGCGCCGACAGGTTCAATGAGCAGTTCTTC. This sequence encodes CASSADRFNEQFF. The chain has TRBV7-2 and TRBJ2-1; D perhaps matches TRBD1 (6 bases). Trimming left V 5 bases short and J 6 bases short, with 11 bases between. CDR1 and CDR2 (germline): SGHTA, FQGNSA. There are 13 residues in the CDR3.

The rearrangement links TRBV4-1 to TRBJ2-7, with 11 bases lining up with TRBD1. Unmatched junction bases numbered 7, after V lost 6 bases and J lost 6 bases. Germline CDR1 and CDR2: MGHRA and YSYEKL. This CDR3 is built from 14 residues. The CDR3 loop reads CASRYGTGGVEQYF. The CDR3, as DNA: TGCGCCAGCAGGTACGGGACAGGGGGTGTCGAGCAGTACTTC.

The CDR3 loop is CASTLTGGSHYEQYF. DNA of the CDR3: TGTGCCAGCACCCTGACAGGGGGTTCCCACTACGAGCAGTACTTC. The chain is built from TRBV28 and TRBJ2-7, with 9 positions matching TRBD1. The CDR3 consists of 15 residues. Trimming at V came to 7 bases and at J to 3 bases, leaving 10 bases not matched to a gene. Germline CDR1 reads MDHEN; CDR2 reads SYDVKM.

CDR3 coding DNA: TGCGCCAGCAGCCAGGATGGGGGGACGCGCAATCAGCCCCAGCATTTT. Amino acids: CASSQDGGTRNQPQHF. The V call is TRBV4-3, the J call TRBJ1-5; possible D gene TRBD1, 5 bases. Germline values: CDR1 LGHNA, CDR2 YSLEER. This CDR3 has 16 residues. V lost 3 bases to trimming and J lost 2 bases, with 14 bases between them.

CDR3 sequence (DNA): TGTGCCAGTAGTAGGACTGGACAGGGACAAGAGACCCAGTACTTC. Amino acid sequence: CASSRTGQGQETQYF. The J gene is TRBJ2-5, the V gene TRBV19, with 8 bases aligning to TRBD1. This CDR3 spans 15 amino acids. Germline V gives CDR1 LNHDA, CDR2 SQIVND (reference sequence). The V and J ends lost 4 bases and 2 bases, in that order; junction bases with no gene match: 6.

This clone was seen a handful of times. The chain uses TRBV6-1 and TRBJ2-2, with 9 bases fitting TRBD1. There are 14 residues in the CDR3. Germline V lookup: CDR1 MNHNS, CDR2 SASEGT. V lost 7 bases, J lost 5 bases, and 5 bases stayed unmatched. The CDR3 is CASIRDRATGELFF. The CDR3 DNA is TGTGCCAGCATCCGGGACAGGGCAACCGGGGAGCTGTTTTTT.

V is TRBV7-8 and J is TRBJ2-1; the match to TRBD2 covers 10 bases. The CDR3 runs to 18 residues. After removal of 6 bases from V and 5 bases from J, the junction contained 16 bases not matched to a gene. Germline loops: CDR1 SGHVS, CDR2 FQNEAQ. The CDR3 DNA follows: TGTGCCAGCAGACGGGGGCTAGCGGGAGTTGGGTACAACAATGAGCAGTTCTTC. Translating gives CASRRGLAGVGYNNEQFF.

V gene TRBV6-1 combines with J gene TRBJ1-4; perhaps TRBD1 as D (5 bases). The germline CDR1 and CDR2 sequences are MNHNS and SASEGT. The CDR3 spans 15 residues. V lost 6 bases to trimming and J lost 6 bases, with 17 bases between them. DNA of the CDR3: TGTGCCAGCAGGACGGACGGGACGAGTTATGAAAAACTGTTTTTT. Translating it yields CASRTDGTSYEKLFF.

CDR3 in DNA: TGTGCCAGCAGCTTTCCTGGGGAGACCCAGTACTTC. Its protein product is CASSFPGETQYF. The rearrangement joins TRBV7-2 to TRBJ2-5; D is uncertain. Trimming removed 3 bases from V and 5 bases from J, with 7 bases in between. The CDR3 runs 12 residues. The germline V gene has CDR1 SGHTA and CDR2 FQGNSA.

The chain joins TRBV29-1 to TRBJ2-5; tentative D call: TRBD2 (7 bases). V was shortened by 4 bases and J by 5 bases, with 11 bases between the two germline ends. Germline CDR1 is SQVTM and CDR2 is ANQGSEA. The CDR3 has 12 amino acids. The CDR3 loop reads CSVARGHETQYF. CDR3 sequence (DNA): TGCAGCGTTGCGCGGGGGCATGAGACCCAGTACTTC.

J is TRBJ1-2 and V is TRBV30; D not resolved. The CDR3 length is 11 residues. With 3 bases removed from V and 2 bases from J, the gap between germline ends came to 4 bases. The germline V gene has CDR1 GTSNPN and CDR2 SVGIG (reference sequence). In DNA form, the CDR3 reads TGTGCCTGGAGGACCAACTATGGCTACACCTTC. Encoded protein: CAWRTNYGYTF. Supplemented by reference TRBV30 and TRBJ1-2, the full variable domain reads SQTIHQWPATLVQPVGSPLSLECTVEGTSNPNLYWYRQAAGRGLQLLFYSVGIGQISSEVPQNLSASRPQDRQFILSSKKLLLSDSGFYLCAWRTNYGYTFGSGTRLTVV.

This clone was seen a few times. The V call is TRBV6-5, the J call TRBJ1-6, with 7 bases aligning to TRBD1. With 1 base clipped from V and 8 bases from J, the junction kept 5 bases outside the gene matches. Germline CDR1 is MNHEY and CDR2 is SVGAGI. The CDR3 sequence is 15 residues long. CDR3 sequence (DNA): TGTGCCAGCAGTTACTACAGGGGAGAGGATTCACCCCTCCACTTT. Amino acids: CASSYYRGEDSPLHF.

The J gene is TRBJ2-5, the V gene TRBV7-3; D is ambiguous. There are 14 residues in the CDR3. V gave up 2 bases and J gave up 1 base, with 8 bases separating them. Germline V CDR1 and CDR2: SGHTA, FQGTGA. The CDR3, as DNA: TGTGCCAGCAGCTTAGAAAACTTCCAAGAGACCCAGTACTTC. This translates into CASSLENFQETQYF. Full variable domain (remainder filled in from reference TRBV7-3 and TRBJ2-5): GAGVSQTPSNKVTEKGKYVELRCDPISGHTALYWYRQSLGQGPEFLIYFQGTGAADDSGLPNDRFFAVRPEGSVSTLKIQRTERGDSAVYLCASSLENFQETQYFGPGTRLLVL.

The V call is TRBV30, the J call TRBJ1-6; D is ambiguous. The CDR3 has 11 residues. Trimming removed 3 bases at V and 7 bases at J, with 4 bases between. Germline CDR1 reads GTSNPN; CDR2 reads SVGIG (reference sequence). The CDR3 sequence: CAWSKNSPLHF. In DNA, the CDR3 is TGTGCCTGGAGCAAAAATTCACCCCTCCACTTT.

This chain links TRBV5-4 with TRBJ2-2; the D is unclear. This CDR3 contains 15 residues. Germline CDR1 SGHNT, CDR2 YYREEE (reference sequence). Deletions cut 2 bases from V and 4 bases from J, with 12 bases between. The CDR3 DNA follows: TGTGCCAGCAGCTTATCGGTGTTGGGCACCGGGGAGCTGTTTTTT. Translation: CASSLSVLGTGELFF.

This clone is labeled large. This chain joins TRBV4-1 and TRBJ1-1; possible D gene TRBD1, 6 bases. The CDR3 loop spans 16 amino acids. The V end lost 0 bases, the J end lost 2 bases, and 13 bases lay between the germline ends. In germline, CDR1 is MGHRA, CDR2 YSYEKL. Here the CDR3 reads CASSQDRYRVNTEAFF. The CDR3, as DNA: TGCGCCAGCAGCCAAGACCGTTACAGGGTAAACACTGAAGCTTTCTTT.

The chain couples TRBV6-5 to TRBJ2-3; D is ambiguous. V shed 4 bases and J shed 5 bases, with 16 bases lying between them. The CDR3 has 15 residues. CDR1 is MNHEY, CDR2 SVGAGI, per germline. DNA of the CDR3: TGTGCCAGCAGTTTTTCGGCCCCCCTAATAGATACGCAGTATTTT. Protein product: CASSFSAPLIDTQYF.

The CDR3 here is CASSDGGGRVNEQFF. DNA of the CDR3: TGTGCCAGCAGTGACGGGGGAGGGCGGGTCAATGAGCAGTTCTTC. The chain has TRBV2 and TRBJ2-1, with 7 bases identical to TRBD2. Per germline, CDR1 SNHLY and CDR2 FYNNEI. V lost 3 bases, J lost 6 bases, and 8 bases stayed unmatched. The CDR3 has 15 amino acids.

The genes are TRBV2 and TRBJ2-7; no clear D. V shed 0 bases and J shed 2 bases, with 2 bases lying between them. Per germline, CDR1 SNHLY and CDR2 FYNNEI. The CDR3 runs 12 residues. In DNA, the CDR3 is TGTGCCAGCAGTGAAGCGCCCTACGAGCAGTACTTC. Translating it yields CASSEAPYEQYF. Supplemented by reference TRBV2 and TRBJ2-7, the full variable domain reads EPEVTQTPSHQVTQMGQEVILRCVPISNHLYFYWYRQILGQKVEFLVSFYNNEISEKSEIFDDQFSVERPDGSNFTLKIRSTKLEDSAMYFCASSEAPYEQYFGPGTRLTVT.

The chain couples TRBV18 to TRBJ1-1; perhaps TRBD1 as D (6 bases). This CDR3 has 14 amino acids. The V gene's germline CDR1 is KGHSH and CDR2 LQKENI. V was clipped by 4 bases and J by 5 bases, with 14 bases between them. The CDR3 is CASSRVGGDTEAFF. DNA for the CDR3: TGTGCCAGCTCACGCGTAGGGGGGGATACTGAAGCTTTCTTT.

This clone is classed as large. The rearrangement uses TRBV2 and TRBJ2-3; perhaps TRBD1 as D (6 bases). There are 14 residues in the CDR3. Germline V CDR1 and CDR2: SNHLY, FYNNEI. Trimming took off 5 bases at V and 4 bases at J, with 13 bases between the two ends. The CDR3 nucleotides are TGTGCCAGCAGTTTAATCGGGACATCAGATACGCAGTATTTT. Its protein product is CASSLIGTSDTQYF.

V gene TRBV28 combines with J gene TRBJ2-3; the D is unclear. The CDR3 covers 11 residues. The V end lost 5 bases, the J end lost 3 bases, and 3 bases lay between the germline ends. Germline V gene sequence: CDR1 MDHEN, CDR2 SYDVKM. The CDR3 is CASSITDTQYF. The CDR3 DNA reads TGTGCCAGCAGTATAACAGATACGCAGTATTTT.

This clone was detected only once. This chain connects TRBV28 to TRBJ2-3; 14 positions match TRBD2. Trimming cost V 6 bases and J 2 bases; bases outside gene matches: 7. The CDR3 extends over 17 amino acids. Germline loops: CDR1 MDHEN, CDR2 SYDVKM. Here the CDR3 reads CASRSGLAGGLTDTQYF. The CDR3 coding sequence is TGTGCCAGCAGATCCGGACTAGCGGGAGGCCTCACAGATACGCAGTATTTT.

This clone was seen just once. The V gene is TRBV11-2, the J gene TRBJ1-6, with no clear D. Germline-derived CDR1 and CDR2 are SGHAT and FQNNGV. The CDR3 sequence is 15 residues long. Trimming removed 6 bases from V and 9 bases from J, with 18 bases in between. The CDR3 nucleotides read TGTGCCAGCAGTAGACAAAACGATTGGATTTCACCCCTCCACTTT. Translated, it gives CASSRQNDWISPLHF.

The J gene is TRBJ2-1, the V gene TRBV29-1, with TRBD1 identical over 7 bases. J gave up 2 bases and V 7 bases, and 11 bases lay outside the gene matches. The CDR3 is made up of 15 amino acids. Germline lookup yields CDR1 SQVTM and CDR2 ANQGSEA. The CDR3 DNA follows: TGCAGCGCCCCTGTCGAGGGGGCTACCTACAATGAGCAGTTCTTC. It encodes CSAPVEGATYNEQFF.

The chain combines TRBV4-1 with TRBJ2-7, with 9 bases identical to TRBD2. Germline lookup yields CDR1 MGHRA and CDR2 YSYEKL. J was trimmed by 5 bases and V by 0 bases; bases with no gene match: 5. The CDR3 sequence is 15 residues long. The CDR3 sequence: CASSQDRGRANEQYF. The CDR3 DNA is TGCGCCAGCAGCCAAGACCGCGGGAGGGCCAACGAGCAGTACTTC.

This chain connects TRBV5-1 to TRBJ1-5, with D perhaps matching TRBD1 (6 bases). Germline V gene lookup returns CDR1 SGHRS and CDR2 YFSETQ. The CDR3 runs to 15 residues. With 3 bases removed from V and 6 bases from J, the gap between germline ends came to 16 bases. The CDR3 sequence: CASSWRGGEGQPQHF. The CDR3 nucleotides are TGCGCCAGCAGCTGGAGGGGGGGCGAGGGTCAGCCCCAGCATTTT.